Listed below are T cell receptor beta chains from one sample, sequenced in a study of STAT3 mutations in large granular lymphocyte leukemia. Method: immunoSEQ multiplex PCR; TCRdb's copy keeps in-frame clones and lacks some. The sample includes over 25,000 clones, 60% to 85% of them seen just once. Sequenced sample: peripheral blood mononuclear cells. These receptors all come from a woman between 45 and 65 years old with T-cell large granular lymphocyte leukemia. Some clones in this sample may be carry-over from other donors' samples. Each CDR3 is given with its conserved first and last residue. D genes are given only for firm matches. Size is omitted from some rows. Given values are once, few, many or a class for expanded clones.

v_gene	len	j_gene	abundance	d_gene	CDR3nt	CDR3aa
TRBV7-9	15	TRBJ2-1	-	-	TGTGCCAGCAGCCGGGCAGGGAGCTCCTACAATGAGCAGTTCTTC	CASSRAGSSYNEQFF
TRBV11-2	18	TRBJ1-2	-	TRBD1	TGTGCCAGCAGCCCGTGGGGACAGGGCGGTTGGGACTTTAGTGGCTACACCTTC	CASSPWGQGGWDFSGYTF
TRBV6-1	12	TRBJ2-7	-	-	TGTGCCAGCAGCCAGGACAGCTACGAGCAGTACTTC	CASSQDSYEQYF
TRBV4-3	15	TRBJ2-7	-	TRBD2	TGCGCCAGCAGCCAAGAGTCTAGCGGGAGGTACGAGCAGTACTTC	CASSQESSGRYEQYF
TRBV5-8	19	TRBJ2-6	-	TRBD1	TGTGCCAGCAGCTTAACCAGGACAGGGGGACACTCTGGGGCCAACGTCCTGACTTTC	CASSLTRTGGHSGANVLTF
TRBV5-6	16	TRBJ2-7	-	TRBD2	TGTGCCAGCAGCCGGGGGGTGGCTAGCGGGACCTACGAGCAGTACTTC	CASSRGVASGTYEQYF
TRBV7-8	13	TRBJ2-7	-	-	TGTGCCAGCAGCCTGACCTACTCCTACGAGCAGTACTTC	CASSLTYSYEQYF
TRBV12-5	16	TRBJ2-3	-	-	TGTGCTAGTGGTTTGGTAGGTACAGGAAGCACAGATACGCAGTATTTT	CASGLVGTGSTDTQYF
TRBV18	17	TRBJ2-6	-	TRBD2	TGTGCCAGCTCACCACTAGCGGGAGGGTCTGGGGCCAACGTCCTGACTTTC	CASSPLAGGSGANVLTF
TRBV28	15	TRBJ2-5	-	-	-	CASILDRVRQETQYF
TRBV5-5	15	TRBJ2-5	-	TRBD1	TGTGCCAGCAGCCCCTCGGGACAGGGCTTAGAGACCCAGTACTTC	CASSPSGQGLETQYF
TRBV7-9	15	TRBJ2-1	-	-	TGTGCCAGCAGCCCGGGACGTTTCTCCTACAATGAGCAGTTCTTC	CASSPGRFSYNEQFF
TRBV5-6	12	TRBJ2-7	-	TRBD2	TGTGCCAGCGAAGCGGGAGGTAATGAGCAGTACTTC	CASEAGGNEQYF
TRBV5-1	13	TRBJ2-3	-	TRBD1	TGCGCCAGCAGCTTACAGGGGAACGGTAAGCAGTATTTT	CASSLQGNGKQYF
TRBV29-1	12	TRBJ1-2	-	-	TGCAGCGCGTTAGACGCTAACTATGGCTACACCTTC	CSALDANYGYTF
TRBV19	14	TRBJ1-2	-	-	TGTGCCAGTAGTATAGCCCTAAAGGGCTATGGCTACACCTTC	CASSIALKGYGYTF
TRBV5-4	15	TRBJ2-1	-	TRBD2	TGTGCCAGCAGCTTGGGGGCGGGAGTGAGAAATGAGCAGTTCTTC	CASSLGAGVRNEQFF
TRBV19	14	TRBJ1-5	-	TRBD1	TGTGCCAGTAGAGGGGAGACAGGGAATCAGCCCCAGCATTTT	CASRGETGNQPQHF
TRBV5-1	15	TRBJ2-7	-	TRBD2	TGCGCCAGCAGCTTAACTAGCGGGAGAGTCTACGAGCAGTACTTC	CASSLTSGRVYEQYF
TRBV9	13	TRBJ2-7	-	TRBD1	TGTGCCAGCAGCGGACAGGGAGCCTACGAGCAGTACTTC	CASSGQGAYEQYF
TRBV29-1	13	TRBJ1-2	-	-	TGCAGCGCCGACCGACAGACCGCCTATGGCTACACCTTC	CSADRQTAYGYTF
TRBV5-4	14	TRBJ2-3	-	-	TGTGCCAGCAGCCTCGAGACCTTCACAGATACGCAGTATTTT	CASSLETFTDTQYF
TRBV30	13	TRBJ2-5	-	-	TGTGCCCAGCTAGGGAGTTTGCAAGAGACCCAGTACTTC	CAQLGSLQETQYF
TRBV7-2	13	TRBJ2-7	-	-	TGTGCCAGCAGCCTAGGTGCACCCTACGAGCAGTACTTC	CASSLGAPYEQYF
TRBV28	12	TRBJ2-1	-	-	TGTGCCAGCAGTTTAGCTGGCGATGAGCAGTTCTTC	CASSLAGDEQFF
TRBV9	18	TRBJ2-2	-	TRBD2	TGTGCCAGCAGCGCCGGAGGGTCACTAGCGACCAACACCGGGGAGCTGTTTTTT	CASSAGGSLATNTGELFF
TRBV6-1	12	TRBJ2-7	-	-	TGTGCCAGCAAGGGGAGCTCCTACGAGCAGTACTTC	CASKGSSYEQYF
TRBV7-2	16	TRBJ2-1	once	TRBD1	TGTGCCAGCAGACGAAATTCAGGGGGTGGAAACAATGAGCAGTTCTTC	CASRRNSGGGNNEQFF
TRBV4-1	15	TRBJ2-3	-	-	TGCGCCAGCAGCCAATCCCCGGGGACCACAGATACGCAGTATTTT	CASSQSPGTTDTQYF
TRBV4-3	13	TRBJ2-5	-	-	TGCGCCAGCAGCCAACGGCTCCAAGAGACCCAGTACTTC	CASSQRLQETQYF
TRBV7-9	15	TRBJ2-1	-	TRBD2	TGTGCCAGCAGCCCCCCGGAGCGGGAGGGCAATGAGCAGTTCTTC	CASSPPEREGNEQFF
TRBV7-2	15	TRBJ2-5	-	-	TGTGCCAGCAGCCCACGACAGAGAGTAGGAGAGACCCAGTACTTC	CASSPRQRVGETQYF
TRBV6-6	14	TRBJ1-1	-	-	TGTGCCAGCAGTTACGTCGGAGTGAACACTGAAGCTTTCTTT	CASSYVGVNTEAFF
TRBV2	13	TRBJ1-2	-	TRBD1	TGTGCCAGCGAGAGGACAGGGGGTCATGGCTACACCTTC	CASERTGGHGYTF
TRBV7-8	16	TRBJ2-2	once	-	TGTGCCAGCACGAAGGGCAGCGGGCCGAACACCGGGGAGCTGTTTTTT	CASTKGSGPNTGELFF